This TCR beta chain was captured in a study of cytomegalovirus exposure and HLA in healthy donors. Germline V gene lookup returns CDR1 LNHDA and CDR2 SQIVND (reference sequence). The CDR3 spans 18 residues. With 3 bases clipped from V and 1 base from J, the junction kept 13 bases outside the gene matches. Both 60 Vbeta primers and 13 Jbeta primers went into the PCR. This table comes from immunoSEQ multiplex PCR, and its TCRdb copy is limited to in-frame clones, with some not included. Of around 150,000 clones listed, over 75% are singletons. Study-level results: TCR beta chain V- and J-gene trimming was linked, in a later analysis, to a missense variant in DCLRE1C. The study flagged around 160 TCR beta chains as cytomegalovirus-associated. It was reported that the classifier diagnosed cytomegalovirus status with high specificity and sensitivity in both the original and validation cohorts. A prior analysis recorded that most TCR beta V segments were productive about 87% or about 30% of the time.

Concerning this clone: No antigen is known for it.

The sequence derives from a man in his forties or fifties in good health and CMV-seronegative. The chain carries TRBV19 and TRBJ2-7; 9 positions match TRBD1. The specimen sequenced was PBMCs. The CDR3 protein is CASSIRTTGTGYSYEQYF. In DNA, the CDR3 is TGTGCCAGTAGTATCCGGACCACCGGGACAGGGTATTCCTACGAGCAGTACTTC.